The source of this T cell receptor beta chain is a study of T cell repertoires in cytomegalovirus infection. Concerning this clonotype: Its antigen is currently unknown.

CDR1 is MNHEY and CDR2 is SVGEGT in the germline V gene. The CDR3 contains 14 residues. V was trimmed by 2 bases and J by 2 bases, leaving 6 bases between them. From the reads, TCRdb called clonotypes with MiXCR, one entry per CDR3 protein. The table shows about 770,000 distinct CDR3 sequences, with 25% to 35% occurring only once. The receptor was derived from a human donor in good health (CMV status not recorded). Some clones in this sample may be carry-over from other donors' samples. The genes are TRBV6-2 or TRBV6-3 and TRBJ2-2; D gene unclear. Source: cultured CD8+ T cells from PBMCs, taken from culture after CMV antigen stimulation. CDR3 amino acids: CASSYAFNTGELFF. The CDR3 bases are TGTGCCAGCAGTTACGCTTTTAACACCGGGGAGCTGTTTTTT.